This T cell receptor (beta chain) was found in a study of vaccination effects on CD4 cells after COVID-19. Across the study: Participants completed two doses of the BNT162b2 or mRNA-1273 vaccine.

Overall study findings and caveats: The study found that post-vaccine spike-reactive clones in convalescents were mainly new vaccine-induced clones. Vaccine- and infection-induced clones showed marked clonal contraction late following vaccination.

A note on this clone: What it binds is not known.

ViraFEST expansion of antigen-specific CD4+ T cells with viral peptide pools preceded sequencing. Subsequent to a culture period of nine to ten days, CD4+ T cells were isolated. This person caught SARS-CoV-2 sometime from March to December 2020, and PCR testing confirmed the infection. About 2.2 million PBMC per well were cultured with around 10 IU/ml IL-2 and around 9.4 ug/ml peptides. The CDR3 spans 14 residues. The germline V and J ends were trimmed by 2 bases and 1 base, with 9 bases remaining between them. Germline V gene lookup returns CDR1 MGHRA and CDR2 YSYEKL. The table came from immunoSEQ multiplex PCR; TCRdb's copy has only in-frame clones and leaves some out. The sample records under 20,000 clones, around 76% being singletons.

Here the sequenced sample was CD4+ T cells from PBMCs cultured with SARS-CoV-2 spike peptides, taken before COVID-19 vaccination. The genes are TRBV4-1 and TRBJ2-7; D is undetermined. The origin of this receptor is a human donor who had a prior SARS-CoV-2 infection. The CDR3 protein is CASSQLSGSYEQYF. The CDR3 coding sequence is TGCGCCAGCAGCCAACTATCCGGGTCCTACGAGCAGTACTTC.